The next 25 T cell receptor beta chains were all read from a single sample in a study of identical twins. TCRdb passed the 5' RACE reads through MiXCR, listing each CDR3 protein once. Seen here are 240,000 or so distinct CDR3 sequences, about 7% observed once, and the top ten hold under 4%. These sequences were also reported in another study, on yellow fever vaccine responses in identical twins.

The sequencing sample was made of memory (CD45RO+) T cells sorted from blood. These receptors were collected from a woman younger than 35 in good health.

This rearrangement joins TRBV11-2 to TRBJ2-7; TRBD1 aligns across 9 bases. Losses at the gene ends were 1 base for V and 3 bases for J; bases not matched to a gene: 4. The germline CDR1 and CDR2 sequences are SGHAT and FQNNGV. CDR3 length equals 15 residues. CDR3 region: CASSLAGQGFYEQYF. The CDR3, as DNA: TGTGCCAGCAGCTTAGCTGGACAGGGGTTCTACGAGCAGTACTTC.

Here the CDR3 DNA reads TGTGCCAGCAGCTTAGACGGAACCTACGAGCAGTACGTC. Translating it yields CASSLDGTYEQYV. The rearrangement links TRBV7-9 to TRBJ2-7; D uncertain. The V end lost 1 base, the J end lost 2 bases, and 6 bases lay between the germline ends. The germline V gene encodes CDR1 SEHNR and CDR2 FQNEAQ (reference sequence). The CDR3 covers 13 residues.

This clonotype has only a few counts. The chain links TRBV6-2 or TRBV6-3 to TRBJ2-3; 8 bases map to TRBD2. The CDR3 is 16 amino acids. The J segment lost 3 bases and the V segment lost 0 bases, leaving 5 bases of the junction unmatched. Germline CDR1 is MNHEY and CDR2 is SVGEGT. The CDR3: CASSYSAGGGTDTQYF. The CDR3 DNA reads as TGTGCCAGCAGTTACTCTGCGGGGGGAGGTACAGATACGCAGTATTTT.

This clonotype occurred many times. The J gene is TRBJ2-1, the V gene TRBV12-3 or TRBV12-4, with 11 bases that match TRBD2. The V gene end was trimmed by 5 bases and the J gene end by 8 bases; junction bases not matched to a gene: 11. The CDR3 totals 16 residues. The DNA for the CDR3 is TGTGCCAGCAGTCAAACTGGTCTACTAGCGGGAGATGAGCAGTTCTTC. Translated: CASSQTGLLAGDEQFF.

This clonotype occurred many times. The chain has TRBV11-1 and TRBJ2-1; 10 bases are shared with TRBD1. Unmatched junction bases numbered 6, after V lost 1 base and J lost 0 bases. CDR1 and CDR2 from the germline V gene are SGHAT and FQDESV (reference sequence). This CDR3 has 18 amino acids. In DNA, the CDR3 is TGTGCCAGCAGCTTAGGACAGGGGGCAGGGAGCTCCTACAATGAGCAGTTCTTC. Its protein product is CASSLGQGAGSSYNEQFF.

This clonotype was seen only a few times. The chain has TRBV10-3 and TRBJ1-2; 7 bases line up with TRBD1. Looked up from germline, CDR1 is ENHRY and CDR2 is SYGVKD. The CDR3 has 14 residues. J was trimmed by 4 bases and V by 2 bases; bases with no gene match: 4. The CDR3 is CAISERGLGYGYTF. The CDR3 nucleotides read TGTGCCATCAGTGAGAGGGGGCTAGGCTATGGCTACACCTTC.

Only a few counts were recorded for this clonotype. The rearrangement joins TRBV29-1 to TRBJ2-1; 11 bases line up with TRBD1. CDR1 is SQVTM, CDR2 ANQGSEA, per germline. The length of the CDR3 is 14 residues. After removal of 5 bases from V and 4 bases from J, the junction contained 4 bases not matched to a gene. CDR3 sequence: CSVQDRGLYNEQFF. Here the CDR3 DNA reads TGCAGCGTTCAGGACAGGGGGCTTTACAATGAGCAGTTCTTC.

The V gene is TRBV14, the J gene TRBJ2-5; D is tentatively TRBD1 or TRBD2 (5 bases each). Germline CDR1 reads SGHDN; CDR2 reads FVKESK. The CDR3 consists of 17 residues. V lost 3 bases and J lost 0, with 17 bases in between. The CDR3 coding sequence is TGTGCCAGCAGCCATTATTCGGGGCGGACCCACCAAGAGACCCAGTACTTC. This encodes CASSHYSGRTHQETQYF.

This clonotype was observed many times. The chain joins TRBV6-2 or TRBV6-3 to TRBJ2-2, with 7 bases aligning to TRBD2. This CDR3 has 15 residues. The germline gives CDR1 MNHEY, CDR2 SVGEGT. Unmatched junction bases numbered 3, after V lost 2 bases and J lost 3 bases. Here the CDR3 reads CASSYAGEDTGELFF. The CDR3 nucleotides read TGTGCCAGCAGTTACGCGGGGGAGGACACCGGGGAGCTGTTTTTT.

This clonotype was recorded at least ten times. The V call is TRBV5-1, the J call TRBJ2-7; D possibly corresponds to TRBD1 (5 bases). The CDR3 runs to 14 residues. V was pared by 0 bases and J by 2 bases, with 9 bases between. Germline assignment: CDR1 SGHRS and CDR2 YFSETQ. The CDR3 spells CASSLADSPYEQYF. CDR3 nucleotide sequence: TGCGCCAGCAGCTTGGCCGACAGCCCCTACGAGCAGTACTTC. Supplemented by reference TRBV5-1 and TRBJ2-7, the full variable domain reads KAGVTQTPRYLIKTRGQQVTLSCSPISGHRSVSWYQQTPGQGLQFLFEYFSETQRNKGNFPGRFSGRQFSNSRSEMNVSTLELGDSALYLCASSLADSPYEQYFGPGTRLTVT.

The sample holds many counts of this clonotype. This sequence joins TRBV7-9 and TRBJ2-5; tentatively, D is TRBD2 (5 bases). CDR1 and CDR2 from the germline V gene are SEHNR and FQNEAQ (reference sequence). V dropped 1 base and J dropped 4 bases, with 10 bases sitting between them. The length of the CDR3 is 14 residues. The CDR3 reads CASSLGSGRETQYF. The CDR3 nucleotides read TGTGCCAGCAGCTTAGGGTCGGGGAGAGAGACCCAGTACTTC. The whole variable domain, remainder taken from reference TRBV7-9 and TRBJ2-5, is DTGVSQNPRHKITKRGQNVTFRCDPISEHNRLYWYRQTLGQGPEFLTYFQNEAQLEKSRLLSDRFSAERPKGSFSTLEIQRTEQGDSAMYLCASSLGSGRETQYFGPGTRLLVL.

This clonotype was detected ten times or more. This chain links TRBV7-8 with TRBJ2-1; 9 bases are shared with TRBD2. There are 16 residues in the CDR3. J lost 4 bases, V lost 5 bases, and 9 bases had no gene match. Per germline, CDR1 SGHVS and CDR2 FQNEAQ. CDR3 residues: CASSPTSAGGYNEQFF. CDR3 DNA: TGTGCCAGCAGCCCCACCTCCGCGGGAGGGTACAATGAGCAGTTCTTC.

J is TRBJ2-1 and V is TRBV10-1; D tentatively reads TRBD1 or TRBD2 (5 bases each). V gave up 5 bases and J gave up 6 bases, with 8 bases separating them. The CDR3 is 12 residues long. Germline lookup yields CDR1 WNHNN and CDR2 SYGVQD (reference sequence). The CDR3 DNA reads as TGCGCCAGCAGTCGGGGACGCAATGAGCAGTTCTTC. Translated: CASSRGRNEQFF.

The V call is TRBV18, the J call TRBJ2-5; 8 bases agree with TRBD2. With V trimmed by 5 bases and J by 5 bases, 10 bases remained unmatched. CDR1 KGHSH and CDR2 LQKENI come from the germline V gene. The CDR3 has 15 residues. The CDR3 protein is CASSTAGTSLETQYF. The CDR3, as DNA: TGTGCCAGCTCAACAGCCGGGACTAGTCTGGAGACCCAGTACTTC.

The V gene is TRBV6-4, the J gene TRBJ1-1; possible D gene TRBD1, 6 bases. Germline CDR1 and CDR2: MRHNA and SNTAGT. With 10 bases removed from V and 3 bases from J, the gap between germline ends came to 15 bases. This CDR3 is built from 13 residues. CDR3 loop: CAKYRDTYTEAFF. CDR3 nucleotides: TGTGCCAAATACCGGGACACTTACACTGAAGCTTTCTTT.

This clonotype has just a few counts. The chain couples TRBV12-3 or TRBV12-4 to TRBJ2-7; D remains ambiguous. There are 14 residues in the CDR3. V was trimmed by 3 bases and J by 0 bases, leaving 9 bases between them. The CDR3 sequence: CASSLESISYEQYF. CDR3 DNA sequence: TGTGCCAGCAGTTTGGAGAGCATCTCCTACGAGCAGTACTTC.

This chain uses TRBV7-8 with TRBJ2-5; 7 bases align to TRBD1. J was trimmed by 5 bases and V by 0 bases; bases with no gene match: 6. Germline V gene lookup returns CDR1 SGHVS and CDR2 FQNEAQ. This CDR3 contains 15 residues. CDR3: CASSLAKTGSETQYF. Written as DNA, the CDR3 is TGTGCCAGCAGCTTAGCTAAGACAGGGTCGGAGACCCAGTACTTC.

This clonotype came up many times. This sequence joins TRBV12-3 or TRBV12-4 and TRBJ1-1, with D possibly TRBD1 on 5 matching bases. The CDR3 sequence is 13 residues long. V lost 6 bases, J lost 5 bases, and 13 bases lay in between. The CDR3 is CASSPQGRTEAFF. In DNA, the CDR3 is TGTGCCAGCAGCCCCCAGGGACGGACTGAAGCTTTCTTT.

This clonotype was counted at least ten times. This chain connects TRBV25-1 to TRBJ2-1; 8 nucleotides match TRBD1. Per the germline V gene, CDR1 is MGHDK and CDR2 is SYGVNS. The length of the CDR3 is 14 residues. J lost 5 bases, V lost 7 bases, and 7 bases had no gene match. For the CDR3, the DNA is TGTGCCAGCAACCCCGACAGGGGAGACAATGAGCAGTTCTTC. This gives the protein CASNPDRGDNEQFF.

The chain combines TRBV5-1 with TRBJ2-3; 7 bases map to TRBD1. V gave up 5 bases and J gave up 0 bases; unmatched junction bases: 3. CDR3 length: 14 amino acids. The germline V gene encodes CDR1 SGHRS and CDR2 YFSETQ. CDR3 loop: CASSSTGSTDTQYF. DNA for the CDR3: TGCGCCAGCAGTTCGACAGGGAGCACAGATACGCAGTATTTT.

The table lists this clonotype with a few counts. This chain uses TRBV29-1 with TRBJ1-1, with D hard to call. V shed 6 bases and J shed 3 bases, with 14 bases lying between them. The V gene's germline CDR1 is SQVTM and CDR2 ANQGSEA. The CDR3 is 13 residues long. CDR3 protein: CSVRQGRDTEAFF. The CDR3 DNA reads as TGCAGCGTGCGGCAAGGTAGGGACACTGAAGCTTTCTTT.

The V call is TRBV19, the J call TRBJ2-3, with D hard to call. The CDR3 extends over 12 amino acids. Looked up from germline, CDR1 is LNHDA and CDR2 is SQIVND (reference sequence). Trimming cost V 4 bases and J 9 bases, with 11 bases left between them. CDR3 sequence reads: CASSTAEATQYF. CDR3 bases: TGTGCCAGTAGTACGGCCGAAGCCACGCAGTATTTT.

The chain is built from TRBV5-8 and TRBJ2-1, with D perhaps matching TRBD1 (6 bases). CDR3 size: 16 residues. CDR1 and CDR2 (germline): SGHTS, YDEGEE. Trimming removed 4 bases from V and 8 bases from J, with 22 bases in between. The CDR3 spells CASSPRLYRDNYEQFF. CDR3 coding DNA: TGTGCCAGCAGCCCGCGGCTTTACCGGGACAACTATGAGCAGTTCTTC.

J is TRBJ1-1 and V is TRBV6-1, with D hard to call. This CDR3 comprises 15 residues. V was cut by 7 bases and J by 0 bases, with 15 bases left in between. Germline lookup yields CDR1 MNHNS and CDR2 SASEGT. CDR3 in amino acids: CASTLQGRLNTEAFF. The CDR3 DNA is TGTGCCAGCACCCTCCAAGGACGACTGAACACTGAAGCTTTCTTT.

The chain has TRBV11-1 and TRBJ2-3; a weak D match, TRBD2 (6 bases). CDR3 size: 16 residues. V was shortened by 5 bases and J by 6 bases, with 21 bases between the two germline ends. Germline loops: CDR1 SGHAT, CDR2 FQDESV (reference sequence). CDR3 in DNA: TGTGCCAGCAGCACCCGCGGAGGGCCTCGAGCCGATACGCAGTATTTT. Translation gives CASSTRGGPRADTQYF.